This T cell receptor (beta chain) emerged from a study of CXCR3-negative and CXCR3-positive naive CD8 T cells. Whole-study results and caveats: Naive cells positive for CXCR3 carried more hydrophobic TRB CDR3s than CXCR3-negative ones.

The CDR3 spans 15 residues. Germline V gene sequence: CDR1 MDHEN, CDR2 SYDVKM. Libraries of TRB cDNA were made by 5' RACE and carried UMIs. TCRdb derives one entry per CDR3 protein from the 5' RACE reads, leaving out DNA. The listing contains 150,000 to 180,000 distinct CDR3 sequences. Comments on this clonotype: The antigen is unknown.

The receptor was derived from a human donor in good health. Some clones in this sample may be carry-over from other donors' samples. Input material: naive CXCR3+ CD8+ T cells from blood. Noted subset: CD45RO-CCR7+CD27+CD95- naive CD8+ T cells expressing CXCR3 (TNR3+). The chain combines TRBV28 with TRBJ2-3; TCRdb's assignment of TRBD2 cannot be checked, as there is no DNA. This chain's CDR3 is CASSFSATSTDTQYF. The whole variable domain, filled in from reference TRBV28 and TRBJ2-3, reads DVKVTQSSRYLVKRTGEKVFLECVQDMDHENMFWYRQDPGLGLRLIYFSYDVKMKEKGDIPEGYSVSREKKERFSLILESASTNQTSMYLCASSFSATSTDTQYFGPGTRLTVL.